This entry lists 4 T cell receptor beta chains sequenced from one sample in a study of blood T cell repertoires in COVID-19. The table came from immunoSEQ multiplex PCR; TCRdb's copy has only in-frame clones and leaves some out. The table has a few hundred thousand clones, 85% to 90% seen once. Input material: peripheral blood. These receptors were taken from a man aged 25 to 40 with acute or convalescent COVID-19.

The chain has TRBV13 and TRBJ2-1; TRBD1 might be the D (7 bases). The germline V and J ends were trimmed by 2 bases and 3 bases, with 11 bases remaining between them. Germline loops: CDR1 PRHDT, CDR2 FYEKMQ (reference sequence). This CDR3 spans 15 amino acids. DNA for the CDR3: TGTGCCAGCAGCTTATCAGGGGGGTACTACAATGAGCAGTTCTTC. Encoded protein: CASSLSGGYYNEQFF.

The chain recombines TRBV5-1 with TRBJ1-5; 8 bases are shared with TRBD1. The trim removed 1 base at V and 3 bases at J, leaving 6 bases unmatched. This CDR3 has 16 residues. In germline, CDR1 is SGHRS, CDR2 YFSETQ. The CDR3 DNA reads TGCGCCAGCAGCTTGACGGCAGGGGGCCCCAATCAGCCCCAGCATTTT. Amino acid sequence: CASSLTAGGPNQPQHF.

The V gene is TRBV6-5, the J gene TRBJ2-3; 8 bases fit TRBD2. The CDR3 consists of 15 residues. CDR1 is MNHEY and CDR2 is SVGAGI in the germline V gene. V dropped 7 bases and J dropped 6; count of bases not matched to a gene: 12. Here the CDR3 DNA reads TGTGCCAGCACCCAGATACCCGGGAGGGTGGATACGCAGTATTTT. Amino acids: CASTQIPGRVDTQYF.

V usage is TRBV10-3 and J usage is TRBJ2-7; 7 bases line up with TRBD2. Looked up from germline, CDR1 is ENHRY and CDR2 is SYGVKD. With V trimmed by 0 bases and J by 6 bases, 11 bases remained unmatched. This CDR3 is built from 16 residues. DNA of the CDR3: TGTGCCATCAGTGAGTCGACTCCGGGGTCGGGGGGCGAGCAGTACTTC. The encoded protein is CAISESTPGSGGEQYF.